This entry lists 21 T cell receptor beta chains sequenced from one sample in a study of blood T cell repertoires in COVID-19. Data came from immunoSEQ multiplex PCR; TCRdb stores just in-frame clones and leaves some out. The profile covers around 55,000 clones, with around nine tenths appearing a single time and about 8.5% taken by the ten largest. The specimen was peripheral blood. These TCRs come from a man aged 55 to 70 with active COVID-19.

The chain is built from TRBV3-1 (or the pseudogene TRBV3-2) and TRBJ2-4; TRBD2 matches 8 bases. Germline CDR1 LGHDT, CDR2 YNNKEL (reference sequence). The junction had 5 bases not matched to a gene; V was cut back by 0 bases and J by 1 base. The CDR3 is 17 residues long. This chain's CDR3 is CASSQDGSSGAKNIQYF. CDR3 bases: TGTGCCAGCAGCCAAGACGGTTCTAGCGGGGCCAAAAACATTCAGTACTTC.

The gene calls are TRBV30 and TRBJ1-2; D is ambiguous. Germline V gene sequence: CDR1 GTSNPN, CDR2 SVGIG (reference sequence). The CDR3 length is 12 residues. V lost 0 bases to trimming and J lost 6 bases, with 8 bases between them. This CDR3 is CAWSVQTDGYTF. The DNA of the CDR3 is TGTGCCTGGAGTGTACAAACAGATGGCTACACCTTC.

The rearrangement uses TRBV2 and TRBJ1-6, with D possibly being TRBD1 (6 bases). The CDR3 consists of 14 residues. V gave up 8 bases and J gave up 7 bases, with 15 bases separating them. The germline gives CDR1 SNHLY, CDR2 FYNNEI. The DNA for the CDR3 is TGTGCCAGCCTGGGGGCGATGAGGAATTCACCCCTCCACTTT. Translation gives CASLGAMRNSPLHF.

This clone was observed once. DNA of the CDR3: TGTGCCAGCAGCGTAACATTACCGGGACTAGCGGTCACAGATACGCAGTATTTT. This encodes CASSVTLPGLAVTDTQYF. The gene calls are TRBV9 and TRBJ2-3, with TRBD2 matching 11 bases. V gave up 1 base and J gave up 2 bases; unmatched junction bases: 9. CDR3 size: 18 residues. CDR1 SGDLS and CDR2 YYNGEE come from the germline V gene.

The chain links TRBV7-3 to TRBJ2-7, with TRBD2 matching over 10 bases. The length of the CDR3 is 15 residues. The ends lost 3 bases at V and 1 base at J; junction bases unmatched: 3. Germline V gives CDR1 SGHTA, CDR2 FQGTGA. The CDR3 DNA reads TGTGCCAGCAGCTTCGGACTAGCGGCGTCCTACGAGCAGTACTTC. This encodes CASSFGLAASYEQYF.

The gene calls are TRBV2 and TRBJ1-5, with D possibly TRBD1 on 6 matching bases. CDR3 length equals 15 residues. The germline V gene encodes CDR1 SNHLY and CDR2 FYNNEI. Trimming took 4 bases from V and 7 from J, leaving 17 bases between them. Written as DNA, the CDR3 is TGTGCCAGCAGTGCCGAGGGGGGGGGATGGCAGCCCCAGCATTTT. This sequence encodes CASSAEGGGWQPQHF.

The chain combines TRBV9 with TRBJ2-4; 10 bases agree with TRBD2. The CDR3 has 19 amino acids. V lost 0 bases and J lost 4; bases outside the gene matches: 13. Germline lookup yields CDR1 SGDLS and CDR2 YYNGEE. The CDR3 DNA reads TGTGCCAGCAGCGTAGCTTGGAGGCGGGGACTAGCGATAAAAAACATTCAGTACTTC. Translation gives CASSVAWRRGLAIKNIQYF.

The chain is built from TRBV9 and TRBJ1-1, with a tentative D call TRBD1 (6 bases). The CDR3 extends over 16 amino acids. V lost 3 bases to trimming and J lost 6 bases, with 21 bases between them. Germline CDR1 is SGDLS and CDR2 is YYNGEE. The CDR3 loop reads CASSAQGRGIFPEAFF. The CDR3 DNA reads TGTGCCAGCAGCGCACAGGGACGGGGAATTTTCCCTGAAGCTTTCTTT.

The chain recombines TRBV5-1 with TRBJ2-3; 8 nucleotides align to TRBD1. The CDR3 consists of 15 residues. From germline, CDR1 is SGHRS and CDR2 YFSETQ. Losses at the gene ends were 4 bases for V and 3 bases for J; bases not matched to a gene: 7. The CDR3 here is CASSPPQGVTDTQYF. In nucleotides, the CDR3 is TGCGCCAGCAGCCCCCCACAGGGGGTGACAGATACGCAGTATTTT.

The J gene is TRBJ1-2, the V gene TRBV28; D perhaps matches TRBD1 (5 bases). The CDR3 has 14 residues. Germline CDR1 reads MDHEN; CDR2 reads SYDVKM. Between the trimmed V and J ends, which lost 4 bases and 6 bases, there was a span of 15 bases. In DNA, the CDR3 is TGTGCCAGCAGTTCCCTTCAGGGTTATCATGGCTACACCTTC. Amino acid sequence: CASSSLQGYHGYTF.

CDR3 DNA: TGTGCCACCAGATACGGGACAGGGGGCCCACAAGAGACCCAGTACTTC. Translating gives CATRYGTGGPQETQYF. V usage is TRBV15 and J usage is TRBJ2-5, with TRBD1 matching over 12 bases. The CDR3 covers 16 residues. V gave up 6 bases and J gave up 2 bases; unmatched junction bases: 7. The germline V gene has CDR1 LNHNV and CDR2 YYDKDF (reference sequence).

The V and J genes are TRBV7-6 and TRBJ2-2, with TRBD2 matching over 10 bases. J lost 3 bases, V lost 5 bases, and 6 bases had no gene match. CDR3 size: 16 residues. The germline V gene has CDR1 SGHVS and CDR2 FNYEAQ. The CDR3 here is CASSPQREGHTGELFF. For the CDR3, the DNA is TGTGCCAGCAGCCCTCAGCGGGAGGGCCACACCGGGGAGCTGTTTTTT.

The chain links TRBV5-6 to TRBJ1-5; D remains ambiguous. V was clipped by 3 bases and J by 5 bases, with 9 bases between them. Germline loops: CDR1 SGHDT, CDR2 YYEEEE. This CDR3 contains 13 residues. CDR3 in DNA: TGTGCCAGCAGCTCGGGAGGCCATCAGCCCCAGCATTTT. Protein sequence: CASSSGGHQPQHF.

The sample holds one count of this clone. V gene TRBV6-1 combines with J gene TRBJ2-3; TRBD2 is a possible D gene (5 bases). CDR1 MNHNS and CDR2 SASEGT come from the germline V gene. The germline V and J ends were trimmed by 3 bases and 4 bases, with 11 bases remaining between them. The CDR3 has 14 amino acids. CDR3 amino acids: CASSEEVAADTQYF. The CDR3, as DNA: TGTGCCAGCAGTGAGGAGGTTGCCGCAGATACGCAGTATTTT.

The chain combines TRBV19 with TRBJ2-5; D unclear. Germline CDR1 LNHDA, CDR2 SQIVND (reference sequence). This CDR3 has 13 amino acids. V lost 6 bases and J lost 5, with 13 bases in between. The CDR3 spells CASRGLGEETQYF. CDR3 bases: TGTGCCAGTAGAGGCCTGGGCGAGGAGACCCAGTACTTC.

The chain links TRBV7-9 to TRBJ1-2, with 10 positions matching TRBD1. V dropped 2 bases and J dropped 7; count of bases not matched to a gene: 7. Germline V gene data show CDR1 as SEHNR and CDR2 as FQNEAQ (reference sequence). CDR3 length equals 15 residues. This CDR3 reads CASSLTGQGGGGYTF. Here the CDR3 DNA reads TGTGCCAGCAGCTTAACCGGACAGGGGGGTGGTGGCTACACCTTC.

The J gene is TRBJ2-7, the V gene TRBV5-1; 12 nucleotides align to TRBD1. Germline V lookup: CDR1 SGHRS, CDR2 YFSETQ. This CDR3 region has 14 residues. V lost 3 bases and J lost 2; bases outside the gene matches: 0. The CDR3 bases are TGCGCCAGCAGCTGGGACAGGGGGCCCTACGAGCAGTACTTC. Its protein product is CASSWDRGPYEQYF.

The V call is TRBV15, the J call TRBJ2-2; D gene ambiguous. Trimming removed 1 base from V and 7 bases from J, with 4 bases in between. Germline lookup yields CDR1 LNHNV and CDR2 YYDKDF (reference sequence). This CDR3 contains 12 residues. In DNA, the CDR3 is TGTGCCACCAGCAGAGGAGGCGGGGAGCTGTTTTTT. Translated, it gives CATSRGGGELFF.

The chain couples TRBV5-4 to TRBJ2-3; 7 bases fit TRBD2. The CDR3 is 16 amino acids. Per the germline V gene, CDR1 is SGHNT and CDR2 is YYREEE (reference sequence). The junction had 9 bases not matched to a gene; V was cut back by 4 bases and J by 1 base. The CDR3 loop is CASSLGLGGGTDTQYF. DNA of the CDR3: TGTGCCAGCAGCCTCGGATTGGGGGGGGGCACAGATACGCAGTATTTT.

The chain combines TRBV19 with TRBJ2-7; tentatively, D is TRBD1 (5 bases). The CDR3 has 13 amino acids. The germline V gene has CDR1 LNHDA and CDR2 SQIVND (reference sequence). V lost 3 bases and J 2 bases, leaving 8 bases between the germline ends. CDR3 amino acids: CASSIRVPYEQYF. The CDR3 DNA reads as TGTGCCAGTAGTATCAGGGTCCCCTACGAGCAGTACTTC.

The CDR3 nucleotides read TGCAGCGTTGGGGCACTAGCGGGAGTGGGTGAGCAGTTCTTC. Amino acids: CSVGALAGVGEQFF. This rearrangement joins TRBV29-1 to TRBJ2-1; 11 bases agree with TRBD2. The V gene end was trimmed by 4 bases and the J gene end by 9 bases; junction bases not matched to a gene: 8. Germline values: CDR1 SQVTM, CDR2 ANQGSEA. This CDR3 region has 14 residues.